This note documents a single T cell receptor (beta chain) sequence. Original methodology: Reference gene primer amplification yielded estimated nucleated cell counts. Method: immunoSEQ multiplex PCR; TCRdb's copy keeps in-frame clones and lacks some. V, J and clone size derive from that table, while D and trimming were established from the DNA sequence. The sample has 150,000 or so clones; about four fifths are singletons. These data belong to a study of blood T cell repertoires in COVID-19. Participant age was roughly 18 to 95 years, and participants resided in roughly 25 US areas. Assignment of participants to cohorts was predicated upon participant-reported clinical history. This TCR was recovered from a woman aged 50 to 65 in a cohort exposed to, infected with or recovered from COVID-19 (not recorded which). The specimen was PBMCs or T cells enriched from blood (not recorded which).

The CDR3 DNA is TGTGCCAGCAGCCCAGGGATTCGTGGCTACACCTTC. Translated, it gives CASSPGIRGYTF. The genes are TRBV7-2 and TRBJ1-2; weak D call: TRBD1 (5 bases). The V gene lost 5 bases and the J gene lost 7 bases, with 11 bases spanning the gap. This CDR3 has 12 amino acids. Germline V gives CDR1 SGHTA, CDR2 FQGNSA.